This T cell receptor beta chain was found in a study of Ad26.COV2.S vaccination and SARS-CoV-2 variants. Study-level information: Intramuscular Ad26.COV2.S at 5x10^10 or 1x10^11 viral particles.

Study-level points and caveats: Spike-specific CD8+ and CD4+ T cell responses reportedly showed substantial breadth after vaccination.

The CDR3 is made up of 16 amino acids. Per the germline V gene, CDR1 is MGHRA and CDR2 is YSYEKL. With 1 base clipped from V and 8 bases from J, the junction kept 11 bases outside the gene matches. Treatment reported: approximately 18 received Ad26.COV2.S at low or high dose, single or two shots; several received placebo; per-sample allocation not given. Collection of samples fell on day 63 after the first vaccine or placebo injection. A Boston adult aged 18-55 years was the donor. To note about this clone: Its antigen is currently unknown.

The assay was immunoSEQ multiplex PCR, and TCRdb's table has in-frame clones only and misses some. The sample comprises roughly 330,000 clones, about nine tenths of which are singletons, and 5.5% rests with the top ten. This sequence was found in a person aged 18 to 65 who received the Ad26.COV2.S COVID-19 vaccine or a placebo. This specimen consisted of peripheral blood, obtained in a trial of Ad26.COV2.S vaccine versus placebo. The rearrangement joins TRBV4-1 to TRBJ2-1; TRBD2 aligns across 7 bases. As DNA, the CDR3 is TGCGCCAGCAGCCAAGGATGGGCGGGAGAGGGCCATGAGCAGTTCTTC. It codes for CASSQGWAGEGHEQFF.